One sample yielded the 5 T cell receptor beta chains listed below, sequenced in a study of early T cells in non-severe SARS-CoV-2 infection. A single record per CDR3 protein comes from TCRdb applying MiXCR to the 5' RACE reads. The table has approximately 66,000 distinct CDR3 sequences, around 12% seen once. Material for sequencing was whole blood. All receptors derive from an adult who was a healthcare worker with PCR-confirmed SARS-CoV-2 infection or an uninfected control (not recorded which).

The V call is TRBV6-5, the J call TRBJ2-1; TRBD2 might be the D (5 bases). This CDR3 is 13 amino acids long. With 7 bases removed from V and 6 bases from J, the gap between germline ends came to 13 bases. CDR1 is MNHEY, CDR2 SVGAGI, per germline. The CDR3 DNA reads as TGTGCCAGCATCACCTCGCGGGCCAATGAGCAGTTCTTC. Protein: CASITSRANEQFF.

This clonotype was seen a handful of times. This chain connects TRBV6-5 to TRBJ2-5, with 11 positions matching TRBD2. CDR1 and CDR2 from the germline V gene are MNHEY and SVGAGI. Trimming at V came to 6 bases and at J to 1 base, leaving 10 bases not matched to a gene. This CDR3 comprises 17 residues. CDR3 coding DNA: TGTGCCAGCAGCCGTAGCGGGGGGGCTGCGTTCCAAGAGACCCAGTACTTC. Its protein product is CASSRSGGAAFQETQYF.

V is TRBV7-9 and J is TRBJ2-7, with TRBD1 identical over 7 bases. From germline, CDR1 is SEHNR and CDR2 FQNEAQ (reference sequence). Trimming removed 5 bases from V and 3 bases from J; junction bases left unmatched: 7. There are 14 residues in the CDR3. The CDR3 here is CASSPRQGGYEQYF. CDR3 nucleotide sequence: TGTGCCAGCAGCCCGAGACAGGGTGGCTACGAGCAGTACTTC.

J is TRBJ1-6 and V is TRBV6-5; possibly TRBD1 for D (5 bases). This CDR3 is built from 19 residues. Trimming removed 2 bases from V and 0 bases from J, with 17 bases in between. Germline V lookup: CDR1 MNHEY, CDR2 SVGAGI. The CDR3, as DNA: TGTGCCAGCAGTTACGACGGGACGCTCCTTAGCTCCTATAATTCACCCCTCCACTTT. Translation: CASSYDGTLLSSYNSPLHF.

The chain recombines TRBV18 with TRBJ1-1, with D uncertain. The CDR3 spans 15 residues. Between the trimmed V and J ends, which lost 3 bases and 3 bases, there was a span of 14 bases. CDR1 and CDR2 (germline): KGHSH, LQKENI. CDR3 in amino acids: CASSPPGGVYTEAFF. In DNA, the CDR3 is TGTGCCAGCTCACCCCCGGGTGGGGTGTACACTGAAGCTTTCTTT.